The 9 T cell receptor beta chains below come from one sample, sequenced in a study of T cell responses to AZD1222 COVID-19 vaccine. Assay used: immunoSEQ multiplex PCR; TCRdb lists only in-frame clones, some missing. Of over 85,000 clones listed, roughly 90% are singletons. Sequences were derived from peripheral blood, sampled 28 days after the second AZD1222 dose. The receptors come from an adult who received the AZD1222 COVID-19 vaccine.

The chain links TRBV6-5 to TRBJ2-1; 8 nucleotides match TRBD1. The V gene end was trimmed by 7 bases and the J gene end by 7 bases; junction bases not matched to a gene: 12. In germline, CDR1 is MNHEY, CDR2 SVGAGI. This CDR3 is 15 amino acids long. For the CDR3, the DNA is TGTGCCAGCACCCTGGACAGGGTGATCAATAATGAGCAGTTCTTC. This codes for CASTLDRVINNEQFF.

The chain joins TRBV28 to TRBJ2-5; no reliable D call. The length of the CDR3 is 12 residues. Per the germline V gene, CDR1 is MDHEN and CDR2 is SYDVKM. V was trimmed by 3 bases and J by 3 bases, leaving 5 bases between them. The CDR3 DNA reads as TGTGCCAGCAGTTTGGCAGAAGAGACCCAGTACTTC. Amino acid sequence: CASSLAEETQYF.

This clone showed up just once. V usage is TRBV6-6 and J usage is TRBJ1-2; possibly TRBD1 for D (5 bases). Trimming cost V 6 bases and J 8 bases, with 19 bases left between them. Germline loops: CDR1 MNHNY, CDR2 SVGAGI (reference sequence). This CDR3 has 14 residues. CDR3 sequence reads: CASRPPEGLRGYTF. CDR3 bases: TGTGCCAGCAGACCCCCGGAGGGGCTTCGAGGCTACACCTTC.

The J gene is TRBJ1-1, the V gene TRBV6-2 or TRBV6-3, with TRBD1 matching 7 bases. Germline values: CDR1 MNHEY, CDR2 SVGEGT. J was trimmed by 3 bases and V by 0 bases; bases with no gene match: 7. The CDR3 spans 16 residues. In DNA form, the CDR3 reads TGTGCCAGCAGTTACTCGTTTGACAGGGAGGACACTGAAGCTTTCTTT. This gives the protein CASSYSFDREDTEAFF.

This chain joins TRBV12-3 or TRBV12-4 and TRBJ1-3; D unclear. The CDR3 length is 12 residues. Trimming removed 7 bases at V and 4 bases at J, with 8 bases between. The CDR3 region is CASIITGNTIYF. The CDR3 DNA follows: TGTGCCAGCATTATCACCGGAAACACCATATATTTT.

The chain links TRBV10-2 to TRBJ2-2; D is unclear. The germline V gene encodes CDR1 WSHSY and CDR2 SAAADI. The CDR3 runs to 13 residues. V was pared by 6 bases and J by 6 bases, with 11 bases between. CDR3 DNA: TGCGCCAGCAGAGCTACTACAGCCGGGGAGCTGTTTTTT. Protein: CASRATTAGELFF.

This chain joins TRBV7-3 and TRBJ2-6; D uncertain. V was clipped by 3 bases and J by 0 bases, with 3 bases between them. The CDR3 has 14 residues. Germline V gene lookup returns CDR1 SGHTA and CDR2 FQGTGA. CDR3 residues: CASSLDSGANVLTF. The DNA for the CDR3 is TGTGCCAGCAGCTTGGACTCTGGGGCCAACGTCCTGACTTTC.

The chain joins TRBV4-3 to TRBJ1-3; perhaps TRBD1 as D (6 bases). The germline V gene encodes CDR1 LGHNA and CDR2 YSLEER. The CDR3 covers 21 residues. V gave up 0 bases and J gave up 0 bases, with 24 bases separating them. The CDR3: CASSQEVWGAGIFPSGNTIYF. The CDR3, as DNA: TGCGCCAGCAGCCAAGAAGTTTGGGGGGCAGGGATCTTCCCCTCTGGAAACACCATATATTTT.

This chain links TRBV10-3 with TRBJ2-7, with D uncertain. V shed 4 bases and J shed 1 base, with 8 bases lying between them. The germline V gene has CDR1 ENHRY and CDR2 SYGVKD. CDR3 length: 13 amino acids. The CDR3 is CAISGDTSYEQYV. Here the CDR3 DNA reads TGTGCCATCAGTGGCGACACTTCCTACGAGCAGTACGTC.